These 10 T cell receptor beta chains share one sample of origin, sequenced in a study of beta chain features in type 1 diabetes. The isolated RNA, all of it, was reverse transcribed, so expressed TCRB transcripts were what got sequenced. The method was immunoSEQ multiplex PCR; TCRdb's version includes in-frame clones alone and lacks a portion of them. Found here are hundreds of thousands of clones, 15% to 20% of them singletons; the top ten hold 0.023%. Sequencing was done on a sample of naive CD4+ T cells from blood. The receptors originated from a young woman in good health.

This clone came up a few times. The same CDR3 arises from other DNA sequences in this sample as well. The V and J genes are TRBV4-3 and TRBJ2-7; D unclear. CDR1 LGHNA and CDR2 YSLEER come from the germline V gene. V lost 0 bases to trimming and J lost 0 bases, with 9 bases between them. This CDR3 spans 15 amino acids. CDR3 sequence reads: CASSQDARSSYEQYF. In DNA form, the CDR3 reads TGCGCCAGCAGCCAAGATGCACGGAGCTCCTACGAGCAGTACTTC.

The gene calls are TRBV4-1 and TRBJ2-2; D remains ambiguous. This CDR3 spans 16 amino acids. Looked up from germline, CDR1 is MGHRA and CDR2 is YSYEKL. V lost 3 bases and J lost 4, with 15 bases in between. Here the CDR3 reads CASSQDLHLITGELFF. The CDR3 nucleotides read TGCGCCAGCAGCCAGGATTTACATCTAATCACCGGGGAGCTGTTTTTT.

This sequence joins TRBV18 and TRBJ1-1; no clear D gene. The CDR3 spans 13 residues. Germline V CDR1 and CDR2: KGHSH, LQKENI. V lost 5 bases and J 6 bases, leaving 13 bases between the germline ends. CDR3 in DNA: TGTGCCAGCTCATCGGACGGGATGGCTGAAGCTTTCTTT. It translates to CASSSDGMAEAFF. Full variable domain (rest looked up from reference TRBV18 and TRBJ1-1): NAGVMQNPRHLVRRRGQEARLRCSPMKGHSHVYWYRQLPEEGLKFMVYLQKENIIDESGMPKERFSAEFPKEGPSILRIQQVVRGDSAAYFCASSSDGMAEAFFGQGTRLTVV.

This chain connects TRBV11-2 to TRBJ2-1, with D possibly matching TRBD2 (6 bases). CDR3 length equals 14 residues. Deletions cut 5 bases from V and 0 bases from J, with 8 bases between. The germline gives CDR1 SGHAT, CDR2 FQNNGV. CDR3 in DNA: TGTGCCAGCAGCCACGGGGGCTCCTACAATGAGCAGTTCTTC. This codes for CASSHGGSYNEQFF.

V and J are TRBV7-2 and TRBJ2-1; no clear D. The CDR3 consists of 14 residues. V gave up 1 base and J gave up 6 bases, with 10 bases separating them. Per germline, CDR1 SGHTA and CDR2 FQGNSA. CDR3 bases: TGTGCCAGCAGCTTAGGGCCTCCGCCCAATGAGCAGTTCTTC. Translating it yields CASSLGPPPNEQFF.

This CDR3 reads CASSLFGARDRRNEQFF. The CDR3 bases are TGTGCCAGCAGCTTATTCGGGGCCAGGGATCGTCGCAATGAGCAGTTCTTC. The V gene is TRBV11-2, the J gene TRBJ2-1; D tentatively reads TRBD1 or TRBD2 (5 bases each). The V and J ends lost 2 bases and 6 bases respectively, with 20 bases between them. CDR1 and CDR2 (germline): SGHAT, FQNNGV. The CDR3 consists of 17 residues.

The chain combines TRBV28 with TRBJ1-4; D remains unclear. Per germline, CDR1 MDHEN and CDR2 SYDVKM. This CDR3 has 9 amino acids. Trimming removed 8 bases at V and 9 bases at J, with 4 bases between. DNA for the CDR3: TGTGCCAGCCCGAAAAAACTGTTTTTT. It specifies CASPKKLFF.

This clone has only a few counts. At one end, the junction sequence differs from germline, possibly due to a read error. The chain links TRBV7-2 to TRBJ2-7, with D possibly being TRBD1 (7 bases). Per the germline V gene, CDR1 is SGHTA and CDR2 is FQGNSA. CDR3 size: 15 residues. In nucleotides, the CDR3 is TGTGCCAGCAGCTTAAAGGCCACAAGCTCAGGGGGGCAGAGCTTC. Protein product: CASSLKATSSGGQSF.

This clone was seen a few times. CDR3 sequence reads: CSAPENTEAFF. CDR3 coding DNA: TGCAGTGCCCCCGAAAACACTGAAGCTTTCTTT. This chain joins TRBV20-1 and TRBJ1-1; no definite D call. Germline loops: CDR1 DFQATT, CDR2 SNEGSKA (reference sequence). This CDR3 has 11 amino acids. The V end lost 6 bases, the J end lost 2 bases, and 7 bases lay between the germline ends.

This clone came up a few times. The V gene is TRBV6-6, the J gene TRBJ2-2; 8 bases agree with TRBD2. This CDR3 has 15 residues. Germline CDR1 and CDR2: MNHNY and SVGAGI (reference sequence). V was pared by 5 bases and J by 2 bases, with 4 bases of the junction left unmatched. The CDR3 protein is CASSPRGGNTGELFF. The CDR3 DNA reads TGTGCCAGCAGTCCCCGGGGGGGTAACACCGGGGAGCTGTTTTTT.